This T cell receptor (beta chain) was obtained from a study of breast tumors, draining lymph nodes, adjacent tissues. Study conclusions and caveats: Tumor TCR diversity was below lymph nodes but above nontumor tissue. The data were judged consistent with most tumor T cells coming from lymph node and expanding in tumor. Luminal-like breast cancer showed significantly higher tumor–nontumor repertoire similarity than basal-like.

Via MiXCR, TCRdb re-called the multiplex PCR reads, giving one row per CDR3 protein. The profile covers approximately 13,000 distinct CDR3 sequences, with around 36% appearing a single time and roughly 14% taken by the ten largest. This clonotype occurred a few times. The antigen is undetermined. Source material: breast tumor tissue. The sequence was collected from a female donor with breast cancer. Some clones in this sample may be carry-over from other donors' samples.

Written as DNA, the CDR3 is TGTGCCAGCATTGCCACCGGGACAGGGTTTACTGAAGCTTTCTTT. Translation: CASIATGTGFTEAFF. The rearrangement joins TRBV2 to TRBJ1-1; TRBD1 agrees at 9 bases. V gave up 7 bases and J gave up 5 bases; unmatched junction bases: 11. CDR1 and CDR2 from the germline V gene are SNHLY and FYNNEI. This CDR3 contains 15 residues.